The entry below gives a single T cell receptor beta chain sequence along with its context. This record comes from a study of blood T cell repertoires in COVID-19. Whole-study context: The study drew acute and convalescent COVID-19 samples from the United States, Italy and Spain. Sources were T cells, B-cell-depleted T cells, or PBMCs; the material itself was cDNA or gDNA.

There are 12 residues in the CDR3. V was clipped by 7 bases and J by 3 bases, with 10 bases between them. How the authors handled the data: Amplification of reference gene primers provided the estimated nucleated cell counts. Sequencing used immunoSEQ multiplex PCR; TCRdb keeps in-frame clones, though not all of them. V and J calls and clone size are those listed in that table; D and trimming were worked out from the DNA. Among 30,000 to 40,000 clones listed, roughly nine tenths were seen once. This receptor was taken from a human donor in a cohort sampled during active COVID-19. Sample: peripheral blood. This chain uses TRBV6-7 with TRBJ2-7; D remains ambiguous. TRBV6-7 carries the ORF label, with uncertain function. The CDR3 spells CASKETHYEQYV. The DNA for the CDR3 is TGTGCCAGCAAAGAGACACACTACGAGCAGTACGTC.